The 17 T cell receptor beta chains presented below share a single source sample, sequenced in a study of OX40 agonist ivuxolimab in advanced cancers. Repertoires were generated with immunoSEQ multiplex PCR, while TCRdb's copy carries only in-frame clones and drops some. The sample contains 65,000 to 100,000 clones, around 94% of which appear only once. The specimen was CD4+ or CD8+ T cells sorted from blood, collected in a trial of the OX40 agonist ivuxolimab. These receptors were taken from an adult with an advanced solid tumor such as melanoma, head and neck, liver or kidney cancer.

The sample holds one count of this clone. This chain connects TRBV30 to TRBJ1-2; D possibly corresponds to TRBD1 (6 bases). Trimming cost V 8 bases and J 2 bases, with 15 bases left between them. CDR1 and CDR2 from the germline V gene are GTSNPN and SVGIG (reference sequence). This CDR3 contains 13 residues. CDR3 DNA sequence: TGTGCCGGGGGCTGGTACAGAAACTATGGCTACACCTTC. It is translated as CAGGWYRNYGYTF.

The V call is TRBV28, the J call TRBJ2-1; D is uncertain. Looked up from germline, CDR1 is MDHEN and CDR2 is SYDVKM. V shed 7 bases and J shed 0 bases, with 10 bases lying between them. This CDR3 spans 14 amino acids. The DNA of the CDR3 is TGTGCCAGCATGGAGATTAGCTCCTACAATGAGCAGTTCTTC. This codes for CASMEISSYNEQFF.

The rearrangement uses TRBV18 and TRBJ1-2; the D gene is possibly TRBD1 (6 bases). Deletions cut 2 bases from V and 4 bases from J, with 11 bases between. The CDR3 loop spans 14 amino acids. Germline lookup yields CDR1 KGHSH and CDR2 LQKENI. In DNA, the CDR3 is TGTGCCAGCTCACCAGGGGGGGCGGCCTATGGCTACACCTTC. Translating gives CASSPGGAAYGYTF.

The chain joins TRBV5-6 to TRBJ1-1; D possibly corresponds to TRBD1 (6 bases). The CDR3 runs 14 residues. Between the trimmed V and J ends, which lost 3 bases and 6 bases, there was a span of 15 bases. Germline assignment: CDR1 SGHDT and CDR2 YYEEEE. CDR3 sequence: CASSSSRDNPEAFF. The CDR3 nucleotides read TGTGCCAGCAGCTCATCCCGGGACAATCCTGAAGCTTTCTTT. Filled out from reference TRBV5-6 and TRBJ1-1, the complete variable domain reads DAGVTQSPTHLIKTRGQQVTLRCSPKSGHDTVSWYQQALGQGPQFIFQYYEEEERQRGNFPDRFSGHQFPNYSSELNVNALLLGDSALYLCASSSSRDNPEAFFGQGTRLTVV.

The chain employs TRBV5-8 and TRBJ2-7; D is ambiguous. Trimming cost V 5 bases and J 2 bases, with 11 bases left between them. Germline V gene data show CDR1 as SGHTS and CDR2 as YDEGEE. The CDR3 sequence is 13 residues long. In DNA form, the CDR3 reads TGTGCCAGCAGTCACGATCTTACCTACGAGCAGTACTTC. Residues: CASSHDLTYEQYF.

The rearrangement uses TRBV7-2 and TRBJ1-2, with 8 bases matching TRBD1. Germline lookup yields CDR1 SGHTA and CDR2 FQGNSA. The V segment lost 3 bases and the J segment 7 bases; nucleotides outside the gene matches: 7. The CDR3 is 14 amino acids. The CDR3 sequence is CASSFQGALGGYTF. The CDR3 DNA reads as TGTGCCAGCAGCTTTCAGGGGGCCCTCGGTGGCTACACCTTC.

The chain carries TRBV4-3 and TRBJ2-7; D may be TRBD2 (5 bases). With 0 bases removed from V and 4 bases from J, the gap between germline ends came to 13 bases. CDR3 length: 15 residues. Germline-derived CDR1 and CDR2 are LGHNA and YSLEER. In nucleotides, the CDR3 is TGCGCCAGCAGCCAAGAAAAATCGGGATTGTACGAGCAGTACTTC. It translates to CASSQEKSGLYEQYF.

The chain links TRBV13 to TRBJ2-7; the D gene is possibly TRBD2 (5 bases). The CDR3 runs to 11 residues. Trimming cost V 4 bases and J 4 bases, with 5 bases left between them. Germline lookup yields CDR1 PRHDT and CDR2 FYEKMQ (reference sequence). The CDR3 region has the DNA TGTGCCAGCAGCTCGGGGTACGAGCAGTACTTC. This encodes CASSSGYEQYF.

The sample holds one count of this clone. The same CDR3 also results from other DNA sequences found in this sample. The rearrangement uses TRBV10-1 and TRBJ2-7; the D is unclear. This CDR3 comprises 11 residues. V lost 5 bases and J lost 4, with 6 bases in between. Germline lookup yields CDR1 WNHNN and CDR2 SYGVQD (reference sequence). Here the CDR3 reads CASSTGYEQYF. DNA for the CDR3: TGCGCCAGCAGTACTGGATACGAGCAGTACTTC.

The chain links TRBV28 to TRBJ2-4; the D gene is possibly TRBD1 (7 bases). Germline values: CDR1 MDHEN, CDR2 SYDVKM. The germline V and J ends were trimmed by 7 bases and 8 bases, with 18 bases remaining between them. The CDR3 contains 14 residues. In DNA form, the CDR3 reads TGTGCCAGCACCCCGGGCAGGGGGACTGACATTCAGTACTTC. As protein: CASTPGRGTDIQYF. Supplemented by reference TRBV28 and TRBJ2-4, the full variable domain reads DVKVTQSSRYLVKRTGEKVFLECVQDMDHENMFWYRQDPGLGLRLIYFSYDVKMKEKGDIPEGYSVSREKKERFSLILESASTNQTSMYLCASTPGRGTDIQYFGAGTRLSVL.

The chain joins TRBV11-2 to TRBJ2-2; D unresolved. The CDR3 totals 13 residues. The V gene's germline CDR1 is SGHAT and CDR2 FQNNGV. V was cut by 5 bases and J by 6 bases, with 10 bases left in between. The CDR3 sequence is CASSIPGAGELFF. The CDR3 nucleotides are TGTGCCAGCAGCATCCCTGGGGCCGGGGAGCTGTTTTTT.

CDR3 protein: CASSLEGTGAHEQYF. The CDR3 region has the DNA TGTGCCAGCAGCTTAGAAGGGACAGGGGCCCACGAGCAGTACTTC. The chain recombines TRBV11-2 with TRBJ2-7; 10 bases are a match to TRBD1. CDR3 length: 15 residues. The germline V gene encodes CDR1 SGHAT and CDR2 FQNNGV. Trimming removed 0 bases from V and 5 bases from J; junction bases left unmatched: 4.

The chain has TRBV29-1 and TRBJ2-5, with D unclear. V lost 5 bases, J lost 1 base, and 11 bases lay in between. Per germline, CDR1 SQVTM and CDR2 ANQGSEA. This CDR3 has 13 residues. The CDR3 loop reads CSVPVGIQETQYF. The CDR3 nucleotides are TGCAGCGTTCCGGTGGGGATCCAAGAGACCCAGTACTTC.

About this clone itself: Other nucleotide sequences from this sample produce the same CDR3. The chain joins TRBV7-9 to TRBJ2-1; 8 bases map to TRBD2. Trimming at V came to 3 bases and at J to 8 bases, leaving 9 bases not matched to a gene. The CDR3 sequence is 15 residues long. Per germline, CDR1 SEHNR and CDR2 FQNEAQ (reference sequence). CDR3 sequence: CASSFSAGGRDEQFF. The CDR3 DNA is TGTGCCAGCAGCTTTTCTGCGGGAGGTCGGGATGAGCAGTTCTTC.

The chain carries TRBV29-1 and TRBJ2-5; D call uncertain. Germline V gene lookup returns CDR1 SQVTM and CDR2 ANQGSEA. V was cut by 3 bases and J by 2 bases, with 4 bases left in between. The CDR3 loop spans 11 amino acids. The DNA of the CDR3 is TGCAGCGTTGAGGGGCAAGAGACCCAGTACTTC. Its protein is CSVEGQETQYF.

The chain has TRBV4-1 and TRBJ1-1, with D unclear. Per the germline V gene, CDR1 is MGHRA and CDR2 is YSYEKL. CDR3 length: 13 amino acids. The V end lost 1 base, the J end lost 6 bases, and 9 bases lay between the germline ends. CDR3 loop: CASSQAGSAEAFF. The CDR3 nucleotides are TGCGCCAGCAGCCAAGCCGGTAGCGCTGAAGCTTTCTTT.

This chain links TRBV28 with TRBJ2-7; no definite D call. Trimming removed 7 bases at V and 7 bases at J, with 14 bases between. This CDR3 has 12 residues. CDR1 and CDR2 from the germline V gene are MDHEN and SYDVKM. The CDR3 protein is CASTRAPEEQYF. The CDR3 nucleotides are TGTGCCAGCACCCGGGCCCCAGAGGAGCAGTACTTC. Combining the CDR3 with reference TRBV28 and TRBJ2-7 gives the whole variable domain DVKVTQSSRYLVKRTGEKVFLECVQDMDHENMFWYRQDPGLGLRLIYFSYDVKMKEKGDIPEGYSVSREKKERFSLILESASTNQTSMYLCASTRAPEEQYFGPGTRLTVT.